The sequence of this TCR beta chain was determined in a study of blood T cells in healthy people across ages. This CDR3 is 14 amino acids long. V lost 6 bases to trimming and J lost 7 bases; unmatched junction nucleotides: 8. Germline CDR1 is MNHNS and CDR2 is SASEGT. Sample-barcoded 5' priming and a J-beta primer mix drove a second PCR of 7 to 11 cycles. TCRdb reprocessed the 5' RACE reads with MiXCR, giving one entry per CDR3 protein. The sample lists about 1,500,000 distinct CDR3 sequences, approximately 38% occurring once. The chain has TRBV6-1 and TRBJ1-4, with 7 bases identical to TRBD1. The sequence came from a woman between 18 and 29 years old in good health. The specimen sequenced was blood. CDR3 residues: CASREQGWSEKLFF. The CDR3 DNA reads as TGTGCCAGCAGAGAACAGGGGTGGAGTGAAAAACTGTTTTTT.